Below, one T cell receptor beta chain is given with its context. The antigen is not known. This sample was taken from a study of CD8 T cells in ankylosing spondylitis. Study-wide findings and caveats: In reactive arthritis synovial fluid and blood, some motif variants had been reported before. Seven or eight highly homologous variants formed a TCR beta motif that appeared characteristic of ankylosing spondylitis blood.

This CDR3 spans 13 amino acids. Germline V CDR1 and CDR2: SGHRS, YFSETQ. V was cut by 4 bases and J by 4 bases, with 12 bases left in between. Libraries for TCR beta were made by quantitative 5'-RACE with molecular barcodes. Each CDR3 protein is one row after TCRdb ran MiXCR on the 5' RACE reads. This table holds around 490,000 distinct CDR3 sequences, roughly 5.3% found once. The V call is TRBV5-1, the J call TRBJ2-7; D is unresolved. The specimen sequenced was blood, either unsorted or a sorted T cell fraction (not recorded which). The receptor was derived from a male donor with ankylosing spondylitis. CDR3 coding DNA: TGCGCCAGCAGCCGAACGATAAAGTACGAGCAGTACTTC. It specifies CASSRTIKYEQYF.